The clone carrying this TCR beta chain showed up many times. Its antigen is still unknown. This record belongs to a study of blood T cells in healthy people across ages. Findings and caveats of the study: Nothing was known about donor CMV status, and this possibly confounded expanded clonotype changes.

Ten milliliters of peripheral blood were drawn from each donor. Researchers isolated at least 7 million PBMCs per sample. For the second PCR, which ran for about 7 to 11 cycles, a sample-barcoded 5' primer and a J-beta primer mix were used. There were at least 3 million CDR3-containing paired-end reads obtained from each sample. TCRdb reprocessed the 5' RACE reads with MiXCR, giving one entry per CDR3 protein. There are 710,000 or so distinct CDR3 sequences in the sample; about a third occur only once, and 15% lies in the top ten. The CDR3 consists of 14 residues. Losses at the gene ends were 6 bases for V and 10 bases for J; bases not matched to a gene: 8. Germline-derived CDR1 and CDR2 are SSHAT and FNYEAQ (reference sequence).

The sequencing sample was made of blood. This clonotype was sampled from a woman older than 75 in good health. This chain joins TRBV7-7 and TRBJ2-3; 12 positions match TRBD2. The CDR3 loop reads CASSPTSGGPPQYF. CDR3 nucleotide sequence: TGTGCCAGCAGTCCGACTAGCGGGGGACCCCCGCAGTATTTT.